This T cell receptor beta chain was recorded in a study of blood T cell repertoires in COVID-19. For the study at large: Researchers got acute and convalescent COVID-19 samples from the United States, Italy and Spain.

Trimming at V came to 4 bases and at J to 4 bases, leaving 6 bases not matched to a gene. From germline, CDR1 is KGHSH and CDR2 LQKENI. The CDR3 covers 15 residues. The study recruited people aged 18 to 89 years across roughly 25 US areas. Grouping used clinical history reported by participants in a survey and questionnaire. People in the exposed group encountered a COVID-19 case within 2 weeks before entering the study. Generated by immunoSEQ multiplex PCR, the TCRdb table keeps only in-frame clones and is missing some. There are roughly 200,000 clones in the sample; around 84% occur only once, and less than 3.5% lies in the top ten.

The chain combines TRBV18 with TRBJ2-1; 8 bases match TRBD2. This receptor was taken from a woman aged 25 to 45 who had been exposed to COVID-19. The sample comprised PBMCs or T cells enriched from blood (not recorded which). CDR3 loop: CASSQSGLEYNEQFF. DNA of the CDR3: TGTGCCAGCTCACAATCGGGACTAGAGTACAATGAGCAGTTCTTC.